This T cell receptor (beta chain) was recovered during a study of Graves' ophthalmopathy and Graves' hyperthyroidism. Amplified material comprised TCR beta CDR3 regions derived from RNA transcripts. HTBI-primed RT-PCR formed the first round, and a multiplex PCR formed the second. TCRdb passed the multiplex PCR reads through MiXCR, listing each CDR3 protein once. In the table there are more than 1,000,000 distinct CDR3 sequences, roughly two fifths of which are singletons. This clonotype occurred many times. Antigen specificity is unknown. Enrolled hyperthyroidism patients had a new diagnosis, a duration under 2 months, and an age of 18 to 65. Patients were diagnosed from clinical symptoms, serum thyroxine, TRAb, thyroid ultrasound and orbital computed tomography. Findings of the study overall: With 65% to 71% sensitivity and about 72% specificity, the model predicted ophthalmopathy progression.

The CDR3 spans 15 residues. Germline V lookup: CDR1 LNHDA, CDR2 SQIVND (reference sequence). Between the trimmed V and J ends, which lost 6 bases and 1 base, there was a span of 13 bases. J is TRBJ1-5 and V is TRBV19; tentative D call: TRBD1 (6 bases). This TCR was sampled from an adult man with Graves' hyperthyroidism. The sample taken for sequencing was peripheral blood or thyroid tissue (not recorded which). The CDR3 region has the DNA TGTGCCAGTAGCCCATACGGACAGAGCAATCAGCCCCAGCATTTT. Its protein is CASSPYGQSNQPQHF.